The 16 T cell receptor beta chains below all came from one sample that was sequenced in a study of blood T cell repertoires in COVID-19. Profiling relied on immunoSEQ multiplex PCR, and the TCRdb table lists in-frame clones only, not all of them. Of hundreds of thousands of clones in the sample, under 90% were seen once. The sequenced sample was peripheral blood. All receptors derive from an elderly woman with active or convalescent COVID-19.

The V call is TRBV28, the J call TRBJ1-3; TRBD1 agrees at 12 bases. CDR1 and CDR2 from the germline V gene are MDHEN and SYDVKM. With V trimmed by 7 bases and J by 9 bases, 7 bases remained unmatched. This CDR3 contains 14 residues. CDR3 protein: CASTPGQGAGTIYF. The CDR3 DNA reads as TGTGCCAGCACCCCGGGACAGGGGGCGGGCACCATATATTTT.

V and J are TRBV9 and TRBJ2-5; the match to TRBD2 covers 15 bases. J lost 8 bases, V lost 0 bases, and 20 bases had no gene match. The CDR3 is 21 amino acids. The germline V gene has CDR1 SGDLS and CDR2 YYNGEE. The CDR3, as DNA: TGTGCCAGCAGCGTAGAGGTAGGGGGACTAGCGGGAGGAGGTGGCAAGAGAACCCAGTACTTC. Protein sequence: CASSVEVGGLAGGGGKRTQYF.

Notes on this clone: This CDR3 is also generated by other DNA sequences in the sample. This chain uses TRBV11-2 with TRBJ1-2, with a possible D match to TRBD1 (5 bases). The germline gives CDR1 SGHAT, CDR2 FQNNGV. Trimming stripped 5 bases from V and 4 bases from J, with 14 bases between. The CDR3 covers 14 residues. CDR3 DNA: TGTGCCAGCAGCCCCGGGCAGGGTGGCTATGGCTACACCTTC. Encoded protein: CASSPGQGGYGYTF.

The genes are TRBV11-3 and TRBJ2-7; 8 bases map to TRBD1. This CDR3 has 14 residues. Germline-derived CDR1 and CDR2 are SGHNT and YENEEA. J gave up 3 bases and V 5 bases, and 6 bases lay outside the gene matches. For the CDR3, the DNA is TGTGCCAGCAGCCCACGGACAGGGAACTACGAGCAGTACTTC. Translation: CASSPRTGNYEQYF.

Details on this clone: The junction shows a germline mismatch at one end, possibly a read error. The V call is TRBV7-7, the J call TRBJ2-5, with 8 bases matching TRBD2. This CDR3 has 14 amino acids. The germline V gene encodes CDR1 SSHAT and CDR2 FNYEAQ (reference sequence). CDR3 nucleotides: TGTGCTAGCAGCCGGGGGGGGAGCTCCGAGACCCAGTACTTC. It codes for CASSRGGSSETQYF.

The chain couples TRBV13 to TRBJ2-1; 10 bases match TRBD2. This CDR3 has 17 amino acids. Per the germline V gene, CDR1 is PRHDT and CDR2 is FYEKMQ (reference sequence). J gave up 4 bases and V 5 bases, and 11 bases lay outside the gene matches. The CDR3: CASSPPTSGYLYNEQFF. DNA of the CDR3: TGTGCCAGCAGCCCACCGACTAGCGGGTACCTATACAATGAGCAGTTCTTC.

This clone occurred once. The CDR3 DNA sequence: TGTGCCACCAGTGATTTATGGGGGGGGGCCGGTGCAGATACGCAGTATTTT. As protein: CATSDLWGGAGADTQYF. The chain is built from TRBV24-1 and TRBJ2-3; D is possibly TRBD2 (7 bases). CDR1 is KGHDR and CDR2 is SFDVKD in the germline V gene. Trimming removed 1 base from V and 4 bases from J, with 17 bases in between. The CDR3 sequence is 17 residues long.

Written as DNA, the CDR3 is TGTGCCAGCAGCCCCCCCGGCGCAGGGGAGATGGATACGCAGTATTTT. Encoded protein: CASSPPGAGEMDTQYF. The chain is built from TRBV7-3 and TRBJ2-3; possibly TRBD1 for D (6 bases). The CDR3 has 16 residues. Trimming left V 5 bases short and J 6 bases short, with 21 bases between. The germline CDR1 and CDR2 sequences are SGHTA and FQGTGA.

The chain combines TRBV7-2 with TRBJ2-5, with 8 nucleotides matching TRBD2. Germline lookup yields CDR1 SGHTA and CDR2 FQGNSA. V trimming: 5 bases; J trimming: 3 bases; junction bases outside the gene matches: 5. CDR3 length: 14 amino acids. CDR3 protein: CASSHLGGEETQYF. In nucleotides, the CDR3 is TGTGCCAGCAGCCACCTCGGGGGGGAAGAGACCCAGTACTTC.

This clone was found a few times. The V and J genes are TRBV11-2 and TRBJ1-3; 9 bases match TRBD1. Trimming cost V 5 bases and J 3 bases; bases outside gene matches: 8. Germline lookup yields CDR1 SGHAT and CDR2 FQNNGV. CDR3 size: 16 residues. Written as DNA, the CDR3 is TGTGCCAGCAGCGTATACAGGGGGCAGGTTGGAAACACCATATATTTT. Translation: CASSVYRGQVGNTIYF. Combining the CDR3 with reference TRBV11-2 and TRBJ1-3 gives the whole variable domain EAGVAQSPRYKIIEKRQSVAFWCNPISGHATLYWYQQILGQGPKLLIQFQNNGVVDDSQLPKDRFSAERLKGVDSTLKIQPAKLEDSAVYLCASSVYRGQVGNTIYFGEGSWLTVV.

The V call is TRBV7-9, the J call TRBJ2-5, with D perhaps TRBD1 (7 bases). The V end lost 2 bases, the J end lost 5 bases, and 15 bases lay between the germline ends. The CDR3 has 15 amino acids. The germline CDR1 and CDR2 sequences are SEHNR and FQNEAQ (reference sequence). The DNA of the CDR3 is TGTGCCAGCAGCTTAAATGCAGGGGGGCAGGAGACCCAGTACTTC. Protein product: CASSLNAGGQETQYF.

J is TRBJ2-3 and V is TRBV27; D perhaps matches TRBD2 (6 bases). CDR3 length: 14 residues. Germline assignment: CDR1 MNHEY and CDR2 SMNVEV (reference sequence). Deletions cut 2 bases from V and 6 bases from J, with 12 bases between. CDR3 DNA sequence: TGTGCCAGCAGTTTAGGACCTGGGGGGGATACGCAGTATTTT. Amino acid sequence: CASSLGPGGDTQYF.

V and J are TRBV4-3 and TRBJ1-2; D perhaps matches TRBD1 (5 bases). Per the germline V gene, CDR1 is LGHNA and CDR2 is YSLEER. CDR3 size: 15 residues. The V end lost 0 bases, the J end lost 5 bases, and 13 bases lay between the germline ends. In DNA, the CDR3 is TGCGCCAGCAGCCAAGAGGGGGGGAGGAAATATGGCTACACCTTC. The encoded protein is CASSQEGGRKYGYTF.

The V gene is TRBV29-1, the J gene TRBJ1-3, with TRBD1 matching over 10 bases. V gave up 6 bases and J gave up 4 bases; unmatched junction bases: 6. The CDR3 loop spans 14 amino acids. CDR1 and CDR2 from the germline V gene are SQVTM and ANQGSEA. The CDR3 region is CSVPGQGSGNTIYF. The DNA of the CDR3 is TGCAGCGTCCCGGGACAGGGGAGCGGAAACACCATATATTTT. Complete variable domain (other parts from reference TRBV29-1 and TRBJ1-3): SAVISQKPSRDICQRGTSLTIQCQVDSQVTMMFWYRQQPGQSLTLIATANQGSEATYESGFVIDKFPISRPNLTFSTLTVSNMSPEDSSIYLCSVPGQGSGNTIYFGEGSWLTVV.

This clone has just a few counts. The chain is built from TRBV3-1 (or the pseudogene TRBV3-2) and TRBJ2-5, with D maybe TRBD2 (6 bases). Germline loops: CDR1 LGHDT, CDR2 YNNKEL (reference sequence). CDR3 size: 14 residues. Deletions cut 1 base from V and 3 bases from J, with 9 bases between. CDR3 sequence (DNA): TGTGCCAGCAGCCAAGGACTAGGGAAAGAGACCCAGTACTTC. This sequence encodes CASSQGLGKETQYF.

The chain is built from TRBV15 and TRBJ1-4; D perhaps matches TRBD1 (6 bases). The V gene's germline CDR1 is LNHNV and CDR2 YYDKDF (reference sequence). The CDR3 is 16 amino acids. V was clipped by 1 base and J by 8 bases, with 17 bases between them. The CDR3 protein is CATSRVPGQGLEKLFF. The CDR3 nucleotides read TGTGCCACCAGCAGAGTACCGGGCCAGGGGTTGGAAAAACTGTTTTTT.